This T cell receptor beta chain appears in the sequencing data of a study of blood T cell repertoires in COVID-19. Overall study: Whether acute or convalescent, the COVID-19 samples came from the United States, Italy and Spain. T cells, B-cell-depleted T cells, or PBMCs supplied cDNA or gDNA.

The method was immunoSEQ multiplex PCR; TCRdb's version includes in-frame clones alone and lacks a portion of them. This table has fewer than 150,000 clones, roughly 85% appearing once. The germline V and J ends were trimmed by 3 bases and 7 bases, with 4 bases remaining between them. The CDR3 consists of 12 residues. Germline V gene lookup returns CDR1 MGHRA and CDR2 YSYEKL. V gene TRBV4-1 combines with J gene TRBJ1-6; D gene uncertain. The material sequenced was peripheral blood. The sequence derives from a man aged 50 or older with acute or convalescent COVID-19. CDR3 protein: CASSHVNSPLHF. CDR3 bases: TGCGCCAGCAGCCATGTAAATTCACCCCTCCACTTT.